A single sample gave rise to the 17 T cell receptor beta chains below, sequenced in a study of blood T cell repertoires in COVID-19. Measured with immunoSEQ multiplex PCR; TCRdb has only the in-frame clones, and not every one. The data show under 85,000 clones, approximately 82% seen once. Sequencing was carried out using peripheral blood. The receptors derive from a man older than 75 with active or convalescent COVID-19.

Note on this clone: The same CDR3 arises from other DNA sequences in this sample as well. This sequence joins TRBV9 and TRBJ2-5, with TRBD1 matching 10 bases. The CDR3 is 15 amino acids. The V segment lost 2 bases and the J segment 5 bases; nucleotides outside the gene matches: 6. Germline loops: CDR1 SGDLS, CDR2 YYNGEE. The CDR3 DNA reads as TGTGCCAGCAGCGTTAGGACAGGGGGGTGGGAGACCCAGTACTTC. This encodes CASSVRTGGWETQYF. Drawing the rest from reference TRBV9 and TRBJ2-5, the complete variable domain is DSGVTQTPKHLITATGQRVTLRCSPRSGDLSVYWYQQSLDQGLQFLIQYYNGEERAKGNILERFSAQQFPDLHSELNLSSLELGDSALYFCASSVRTGGWETQYFGPGTRLLVL.

This chain links TRBV4-2 with TRBJ1-1; D is unresolved. Trimming cost V 2 bases and J 0 bases, with 7 bases left between them. The CDR3 totals 14 residues. Germline CDR1 is LGHNA and CDR2 is YNFKEQ. CDR3 in DNA: TGTGCCAGCAGCCAACAGTTCATGAACACTGAAGCTTTCTTT. Translating gives CASSQQFMNTEAFF.

The chain is built from TRBV3-1 (or the pseudogene TRBV3-2) and TRBJ1-3, with no clear D. The CDR3 has 12 residues. Germline values: CDR1 LGHDT, CDR2 YNNKEL (reference sequence). V gave up 3 bases and J gave up 3 bases, with 3 bases separating them. The CDR3 loop is CASSHGGNTIYF. The CDR3 DNA is TGTGCCAGCAGCCACGGTGGAAACACCATATATTTT.

The rearrangement joins TRBV2 to TRBJ2-3; the D gene is possibly TRBD2 (5 bases). This CDR3 comprises 16 residues. Germline CDR1 reads SNHLY; CDR2 reads FYNNEI. V was pared by 7 bases and J by 0 bases, with 17 bases between. The CDR3 coding sequence is TGTGCCAGCAATCGGGAAGCCCTACCTAGCACAGATACGCAGTATTTT. This encodes CASNREALPSTDTQYF.

The J gene is TRBJ2-7, the V gene TRBV6-5, with TRBD1 identical over 7 bases. Germline-derived CDR1 and CDR2 are MNHEY and SVGAGI. V trimming: 6 bases; J trimming: 6 bases; junction bases outside the gene matches: 11. This CDR3 spans 14 amino acids. CDR3 nucleotide sequence: TGTGCCAGCAGGACCGGGACAGCCCCTGTCGAGCAGTACTTC. Translation gives CASRTGTAPVEQYF.

This clone was observed a handful of times. J is TRBJ1-1 and V is TRBV2, with D uncertain. With 7 bases removed from V and 1 base from J, the gap between germline ends came to 10 bases. Germline V CDR1 and CDR2: SNHLY, FYNNEI. The CDR3 has 13 residues. CDR3 coding DNA: TGTGCCAGCAACAGTCATAGGAACACTGAAGCTTTCTTT. This sequence encodes CASNSHRNTEAFF.

V gene TRBV29-1 combines with J gene TRBJ2-5, with TRBD1 matching over 9 bases. V dropped 6 bases and J dropped 5; count of bases not matched to a gene: 10. Germline V lookup: CDR1 SQVTM, CDR2 ANQGSEA. The CDR3 spans 14 residues. CDR3 region: CSVLGDREGETQYF. The CDR3 nucleotides read TGCAGCGTCCTTGGGGACAGGGAAGGGGAGACCCAGTACTTC. Full variable domain (rest looked up from reference TRBV29-1 and TRBJ2-5): SAVISQKPSRDICQRGTSLTIQCQVDSQVTMMFWYRQQPGQSLTLIATANQGSEATYESGFVIDKFPISRPNLTFSTLTVSNMSPEDSSIYLCSVLGDREGETQYFGPGTRLLVL.

V and J are TRBV30 and TRBJ2-7; a weak D match, TRBD2 (6 bases). The length of the CDR3 is 14 residues. Deletions cut 5 bases from V and 3 bases from J, with 17 bases between. Germline-derived CDR1 and CDR2 are GTSNPN and SVGIG (reference sequence). This chain's CDR3 is CAWSLPWGVYEQYF. CDR3 bases: TGTGCCTGGTCACTCCCCTGGGGGGTCTACGAGCAGTACTTC. The full variable domain, with the rest looked up from reference TRBV30 and TRBJ2-7, is SQTIHQWPATLVQPVGSPLSLECTVEGTSNPNLYWYRQAAGRGLQLLFYSVGIGQISSEVPQNLSASRPQDRQFILSSKKLLLSDSGFYLCAWSLPWGVYEQYFGPGTRLTVT.

The rearrangement links TRBV7-6 to TRBJ2-1; 9 bases align to TRBD1. V lost 5 bases to trimming and J lost 0 bases; unmatched junction nucleotides: 14. CDR3 length: 19 amino acids. Germline V lookup: CDR1 SGHVS, CDR2 FNYEAQ. The CDR3 sequence is CASSLPGQGIWSSYNEQFF. In nucleotides, the CDR3 is TGTGCCAGCAGCCTACCGGGACAGGGTATTTGGAGCTCCTACAATGAGCAGTTCTTC.

The chain joins TRBV11-2 to TRBJ2-5, with TRBD1 as a possible D gene (5 bases). In germline, CDR1 is SGHAT, CDR2 FQNNGV. V was cut by 5 bases and J by 0 bases, with 22 bases left in between. The CDR3 spans 18 residues. CDR3 coding DNA: TGTGCCAGCAGCCAAAGGGATATTGGGGCAGGGTACCAAGAGACCCAGTACTTC. This sequence encodes CASSQRDIGAGYQETQYF.

The gene calls are TRBV13 and TRBJ2-3; 8 positions agree with TRBD2. J gave up 1 base and V 7 bases, and 4 bases lay outside the gene matches. The CDR3 sequence is 14 residues long. Germline V gives CDR1 PRHDT, CDR2 FYEKMQ (reference sequence). DNA of the CDR3: TGTGCCAGCAATCTGCGGGGGGGCACAGATACGCAGTATTTT. Protein sequence: CASNLRGGTDTQYF.

This chain links TRBV19 with TRBJ1-3, with a possible D match to TRBD1 (5 bases). Germline V gene sequence: CDR1 LNHDA, CDR2 SQIVND (reference sequence). CDR3 length: 16 residues. The V end was cut by 5 bases, the J end by 2 bases, with 16 bases between. CDR3 amino acids: CASSLLGLEPGNTIYF. The CDR3 bases are TGTGCCAGTAGTTTACTGGGACTGGAGCCTGGAAACACCATATATTTT.

The chain has TRBV6-6 and TRBJ1-1, with 8 bases fitting TRBD1. Germline CDR1 is MNHNY and CDR2 is SVGAGI (reference sequence). This CDR3 region has 13 residues. Trimming took 7 bases from V and 3 from J; bases not matched to a gene: 4. The CDR3 nucleotides are TGTGCCAGCAAAGGGACAGGCTACACTGAAGCTTTCTTT. Translating it yields CASKGTGYTEAFF.

The CDR3 is CASSPGEIGRETQYF. CDR3 coding DNA: TGTGCCAGCAGTCCCGGGGAAATAGGCAGGGAGACCCAGTACTTC. The chain is built from TRBV9 and TRBJ2-5; TRBD2 is a possible D gene (5 bases). CDR3 size: 15 residues. Germline V gene data show CDR1 as SGDLS and CDR2 as YYNGEE. V gave up 5 bases and J gave up 5 bases, with 19 bases separating them.

The gene calls are TRBV4-1 and TRBJ2-1, with 7 bases lining up with TRBD1. The germline V gene encodes CDR1 MGHRA and CDR2 YSYEKL. The CDR3 spans 15 residues. V dropped 2 bases and J dropped 4; count of bases not matched to a gene: 5. CDR3 coding DNA: TGCGCCAGCAGCCAACTCGGGACAGCTTACAATGAGCAGTTCTTC. Amino acids: CASSQLGTAYNEQFF.

The chain recombines TRBV28 with TRBJ2-3, with 11 bases lining up with TRBD2. CDR1 and CDR2 from the germline V gene are MDHEN and SYDVKM. V was clipped by 6 bases and J by 6 bases; unmatched bases: 8. CDR3 length: 15 amino acids. CDR3 loop: CASRETSGSGDTQYF. DNA of the CDR3: TGTGCCAGCAGGGAAACTAGCGGGAGTGGGGATACGCAGTATTTT.

V gene TRBV14 combines with J gene TRBJ1-1; a weak D match, TRBD1 (5 bases). The CDR3 has 13 residues. CDR1 is SGHDN, CDR2 FVKESK, per germline. V was trimmed by 1 base and J by 8 bases, leaving 11 bases between them. CDR3 sequence: CASSQVVQGEAFF. DNA for the CDR3: TGTGCCAGCAGCCAAGTAGTCCAGGGCGAAGCTTTCTTT.